The clone carrying this T cell receptor beta chain was counted only a few times. The data originate from a study of CD8 T cells in ankylosing spondylitis. Germline CDR1 reads SQVTM; CDR2 reads ANQGSEA. With 4 bases removed from V and 3 bases from J, the gap between germline ends came to 10 bases. The CDR3 covers 13 residues. TCRdb reprocessed the 5' RACE reads via MiXCR and lists one record per CDR3 protein. The profile shows about 240,000 distinct CDR3 sequences, roughly a quarter of them singletons. The V call is TRBV29-1, the J call TRBJ1-5; D unresolved. Sequenced material: blood, either unsorted or a sorted T cell fraction (not recorded which). This TCR was recovered from a male donor with ankylosing spondylitis or in good health (not recorded which). In nucleotides, the CDR3 is TGCAGCGTTGGTTGGTTGAACAATCAGCCCCAGCATTTT. This translates into CSVGWLNNQPQHF. The variable domain in full, completed from reference TRBV29-1 and TRBJ1-5, reads SAVISQKPSRDICQRGTSLTIQCQVDSQVTMMFWYRQQPGQSLTLIATANQGSEATYESGFVIDKFPISRPNLTFSTLTVSNMSPEDSSIYLCSVGWLNNQPQHFGDGTRLSIL.